Sequencing of this TCR beta chain was carried out in a study of STAT5B mutations in CD4+ large granular lymphocyte leukemia. The wider study: Among healthy donors, a particular HLA allele went with more CDR3 'QG' motifs.

The V gene's germline CDR1 is MDHEN and CDR2 SYDVKM. V was pared by 7 bases and J by 4 bases, with 23 bases between. The length of the CDR3 is 16 residues. This clone was counted a few times. Sequencing was at survey level. Assay used: immunoSEQ multiplex PCR; TCRdb lists only in-frame clones, some missing. The top ten clones hold roughly 9% of a sample with about 22,000 clones, 82% of them seen once. Sequenced: CD4+ T cells from blood buffy coats. The sequence was obtained from a human donor in good health. The chain is built from TRBV28 and TRBJ2-7, with D perhaps TRBD1 (6 bases). Here the CDR3 DNA reads TGTGCCAGCACCATTACCGAGGACAGCCGTCGGTACGAGCAGTACTTC. Translating it yields CASTITEDSRRYEQYF. The variable domain in full, completed from reference TRBV28 and TRBJ2-7, reads DVKVTQSSRYLVKRTGEKVFLECVQDMDHENMFWYRQDPGLGLRLIYFSYDVKMKEKGDIPEGYSVSREKKERFSLILESASTNQTSMYLCASTITEDSRRYEQYFGPGTRLTVT.